The 22 T cell receptor beta chains listed next were all sequenced from one sample in a study of identical twins. TCRdb ran MiXCR on the 5' RACE reads and lists one entry per CDR3 protein. The sample yields hundreds of thousands of distinct CDR3 sequences, around 7.4% seen once. These records were also assigned to another study, of yellow fever vaccine responses in identical twins.

What was sequenced was PBMCs. The receptors derive from a woman in her late teens or twenties in good health.

The CDR3: CSATIGSDTQYF. DNA for the CDR3: TGCAGTGCAACGATAGGGTCAGATACGCAGTATTTT. The chain employs TRBV20-1 and TRBJ2-3; D not certain. The CDR3 contains 12 residues. The germline V gene has CDR1 DFQATT and CDR2 SNEGSKA (reference sequence). V dropped 6 bases and J dropped 4 bases, with 11 bases sitting between them.

This clonotype was found many times. V is TRBV11-3 and J is TRBJ2-1, with 8 bases identical to TRBD2. The CDR3 is made up of 14 amino acids. The ends lost 8 bases at V and 7 bases at J; junction bases unmatched: 10. Germline values: CDR1 SGHNT, CDR2 YENEEA. CDR3 DNA sequence: TGTGCCAGCTCCCCAGCGGGGGTAGGGAATGAGCAGTTCTTC. Residues: CASSPAGVGNEQFF.

This clonotype was observed at least ten times. CDR3 coding DNA: TGCGCCAGCAGCCTCCTCGGGACAGGGGAGGGTCATACGCAGTATTTT. Protein product: CASSLLGTGEGHTQYF. The chain couples TRBV5-1 to TRBJ2-3; TRBD1 agrees at 10 bases. V shed 4 bases, J shed 7 bases, and the junction held 12 bases outside the gene matches. This CDR3 region has 16 residues. The V gene's germline CDR1 is SGHRS and CDR2 YFSETQ.

Ten or more counts support this clonotype. The chain employs TRBV10-1 and TRBJ2-5; D tentatively fits TRBD1 or TRBD2 (5 bases each). CDR1 is WNHNN and CDR2 is SYGVQD in the germline V gene (reference sequence). This CDR3 comprises 12 residues. V gave up 6 bases and J gave up 4 bases, with 9 bases separating them. The CDR3 DNA is TGCGCCAGCAGCTCCGGGACAGAGACCCAGTACTTC. Translation: CASSSGTETQYF.

In this sample, this clonotype turned up many times. The V and J genes are TRBV7-2 and TRBJ2-3, with 9 bases that match TRBD1. Germline V gene data show CDR1 as SGHTA and CDR2 as FQGNSA. This CDR3 spans 14 amino acids. V trimming: 3 bases; J trimming: 6 bases; junction bases outside the gene matches: 4. DNA of the CDR3: TGTGCCAGCAGCTTTGCTGGGACAGGGGATACGCAGTATTTT. Its protein is CASSFAGTGDTQYF.

In this sample, this clonotype turned up a few times. V and J are TRBV12-3 or TRBV12-4 and TRBJ2-3, with unresolved D. CDR3 length equals 15 residues. Deletions cut 5 bases from V and 5 bases from J, with 17 bases between. The CDR3 region is CASSPNPGLVDTQYF. The CDR3 coding sequence is TGTGCCAGCAGTCCTAACCCAGGCTTAGTAGATACGCAGTATTTT.

The V call is TRBV11-2, the J call TRBJ2-3, with D uncertain. Per the germline V gene, CDR1 is SGHAT and CDR2 is FQNNGV. The CDR3 loop spans 14 amino acids. V was pared by 0 bases and J by 3 bases, with 7 bases between. The DNA for the CDR3 is TGTGCCAGCAGCTTAGATCAGGCGACAGATACGCAGTATTTT. Its translation is CASSLDQATDTQYF. The entire variable domain, with the rest obtained from reference TRBV11-2 and TRBJ2-3, is as follows: EAGVAQSPRYKIIEKRQSVAFWCNPISGHATLYWYQQILGQGPKLLIQFQNNGVVDDSQLPKDRFSAERLKGVDSTLKIQPAKLEDSAVYLCASSLDQATDTQYFGPGTRLTVL.

The chain links TRBV19 to TRBJ2-5; 11 positions match TRBD2. The CDR3 is made up of 18 amino acids. Per germline, CDR1 LNHDA and CDR2 SQIVND (reference sequence). Trimming took 2 bases from V and 1 from J; bases not matched to a gene: 9. The chain's CDR3 is CASSITIRGLAGQETQYF. Here the CDR3 DNA reads TGTGCCAGTAGTATAACCATACGCGGACTAGCGGGCCAAGAGACCCAGTACTTC.

This clonotype has just a few counts. The V call is TRBV2, the J call TRBJ2-1; TRBD1 matches at 8 bases. CDR1 SNHLY and CDR2 FYNNEI come from the germline V gene. The V segment lost 3 bases and the J segment 5 bases; nucleotides outside the gene matches: 6. This CDR3 is built from 15 residues. CDR3 amino acids: CASSDTQGAHNEQFF. The DNA of the CDR3 is TGTGCCAGCAGTGATACGCAGGGGGCTCACAATGAGCAGTTCTTC.

V gene TRBV21-1 combines with J gene TRBJ1-2; the table gives TRBD1 as D, unverified against the DNA. TRBV21-1 is described as a pseudogene. This CDR3 region has 19 residues. The CDR3 nucleotides are TGTGCCAGCAGCAATGGACTCAACCCCGGACGGACTCCTAACTATGGCTACACCTTC. This codes for CASSNGLNPGRTPNYGYTF.

The chain combines TRBV20-1 with TRBJ2-5; D perhaps matches TRBD1 (6 bases). From germline, CDR1 is DFQATT and CDR2 SNEGSKA (reference sequence). This CDR3 contains 12 residues. The CDR3 region has the DNA TGCAGCGCTTACAGGGTCCAAGAGACCCAGTACTTC. It is translated as CSAYRVQETQYF.

The chain couples TRBV18 to TRBJ1-2; TRBD1 might be the D (6 bases). CDR3 length: 15 amino acids. The germline V gene has CDR1 KGHSH and CDR2 LQKENI. Trimming stripped 0 bases from V and 8 bases from J, with 16 bases between. CDR3 nucleotides: TGTGCCAGCTCACCACCGTCGCAGGGGACCGGAGGCTACACCTTC. Translating it yields CASSPPSQGTGGYTF.

The rearrangement uses TRBV7-2 and TRBJ2-2; D uncertain. CDR1 SGHTA and CDR2 FQGNSA come from the germline V gene. The CDR3 extends over 14 amino acids. Trimming stripped 5 bases from V and 4 bases from J, with 11 bases between. The CDR3 DNA sequence: TGTGCCAGCAGCAATACTTGGAGCACCGGGGAGCTGTTTTTT. Translation: CASSNTWSTGELFF. The whole variable domain, remainder taken from reference TRBV7-2 and TRBJ2-2, is GAGVSQSPSNKVTEKGKDVELRCDPISGHTALYWYRQSLGQGLEFLIYFQGNSAPDKSGLPSDRFSAERTGGSVSTLTIQRTQQEDSAVYLCASSNTWSTGELFFGEGSRLTVL.

At least ten counts were recorded for this clonotype. The chain is built from TRBV5-1 and TRBJ2-7, with D maybe TRBD1 (9 bases). The CDR3 is 15 residues long. The germline gives CDR1 SGHRS, CDR2 YFSETQ. With 3 bases removed from V and 6 bases from J, the gap between germline ends came to 19 bases. Written as DNA, the CDR3 is TGCGCCAGCAGCTCGGGGGGGACAGGGCCGCTCGAGCAGTACGTC. Translated: CASSSGGTGPLEQYV.

The CDR3 bases are TGTGCCAGCAGCTCGACTCGGGGTCGGGCCACAGATACGCAGTATTTT. Translated, it gives CASSSTRGRATDTQYF. The chain carries TRBV7-6 and TRBJ2-3; D might be TRBD2 (5 bases). The V and J ends lost 4 bases and 2 bases respectively, with 16 bases between them. This CDR3 has 16 amino acids. In germline, CDR1 is SGHVS, CDR2 FNYEAQ.

The V call is TRBV28, the J call TRBJ1-5; D possibly corresponds to TRBD1 (5 bases). Trimming pared 8 bases from V and 3 bases from J, leaving 14 bases between. Germline CDR1 and CDR2: MDHEN and SYDVKM. This CDR3 has 14 amino acids. The CDR3 spells CASLLGQVNQPQHF. As DNA, the CDR3 is TGTGCCAGCCTGTTGGGGCAGGTCAATCAGCCCCAGCATTTT.

This clonotype has more than one count but fewer than ten. The chain has TRBV27 and TRBJ2-1, with D perhaps being TRBD1 or TRBD2 (5 bases each). Trimming shortened V by 8 bases and J by 0 bases, and 14 bases separated the two germline ends. Germline assignment: CDR1 MNHEY and CDR2 SMNVEV (reference sequence). The CDR3 sequence is 15 residues long. This CDR3 is CASSGALSSYNEQFF. The CDR3 bases are TGTGCCAGCTCCGGGGCCTTGAGCTCCTACAATGAGCAGTTCTTC.

The chain couples TRBV6-5 to TRBJ1-1; unclear D gene. Germline V gene data show CDR1 as MNHEY and CDR2 as SVGAGI. The CDR3 is made up of 14 amino acids. V gave up 3 bases and J gave up 2 bases, with 10 bases separating them. Written as DNA, the CDR3 is TGTGCCAGCAGTTATGTCCGTACTAACACTGAAGCTTTCTTT. Translating it yields CASSYVRTNTEAFF.

The sample holds a few counts of this clonotype. V and J are TRBV5-1 and TRBJ2-1; 10 positions match TRBD2. Germline V lookup: CDR1 SGHRS, CDR2 YFSETQ. The CDR3 has 15 amino acids. V lost 4 bases and J lost 8; bases outside the gene matches: 9. The CDR3 here is CASSSLAGARDEQFF. In nucleotides, the CDR3 is TGCGCCAGCAGCAGTCTAGCGGGGGCCAGGGATGAGCAGTTCTTC.

Only a few counts were recorded for this clonotype. This chain joins TRBV28 and TRBJ2-3; perhaps TRBD1 as D (5 bases). Germline V gives CDR1 MDHEN, CDR2 SYDVKM. This CDR3 comprises 15 residues. Trimming took off 3 bases at V and 7 bases at J, with 17 bases between the two ends. The DNA of the CDR3 is TGTGCCAGCAGTTTCCAGGGCCGAAAACTGAATACGCAGTATTTT. Translating it yields CASSFQGRKLNTQYF.

In this sample, this clonotype turned up a few times. The chain recombines TRBV7-9 with TRBJ1-2; D is undetermined. The V end was cut by 5 bases, the J end by 8 bases, with 12 bases between. The CDR3 totals 12 residues. Germline V CDR1 and CDR2: SEHNR, FQNEAQ (reference sequence). Here the CDR3 reads CASSPGSRGYTF. In nucleotides, the CDR3 is TGTGCCAGCAGCCCAGGAAGCCGGGGCTACACCTTC.

The chain uses TRBV5-1 and TRBJ2-1; 10 bases line up with TRBD2. The ends lost 1 base at V and 10 bases at J; junction bases unmatched: 2. The CDR3 runs to 13 residues. Looked up from germline, CDR1 is SGHRS and CDR2 is YFSETQ. Written as DNA, the CDR3 is TGCGCCAGCAGCTTGCCTAGCGGGGGAGAGCAGTTCTTC. Translation gives CASSLPSGGEQFF.